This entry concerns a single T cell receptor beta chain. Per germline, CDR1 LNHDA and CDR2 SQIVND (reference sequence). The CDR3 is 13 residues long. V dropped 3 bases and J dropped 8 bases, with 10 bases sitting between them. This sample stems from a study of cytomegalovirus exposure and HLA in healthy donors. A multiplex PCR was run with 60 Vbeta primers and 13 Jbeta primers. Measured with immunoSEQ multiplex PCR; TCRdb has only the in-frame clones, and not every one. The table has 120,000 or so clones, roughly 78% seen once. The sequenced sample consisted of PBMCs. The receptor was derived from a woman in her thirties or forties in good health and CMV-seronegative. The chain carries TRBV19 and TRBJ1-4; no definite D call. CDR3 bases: TGTGCCAGTAGTATGGTCATCGGGGAAAAACTGTTTTTT. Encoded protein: CASSMVIGEKLFF.